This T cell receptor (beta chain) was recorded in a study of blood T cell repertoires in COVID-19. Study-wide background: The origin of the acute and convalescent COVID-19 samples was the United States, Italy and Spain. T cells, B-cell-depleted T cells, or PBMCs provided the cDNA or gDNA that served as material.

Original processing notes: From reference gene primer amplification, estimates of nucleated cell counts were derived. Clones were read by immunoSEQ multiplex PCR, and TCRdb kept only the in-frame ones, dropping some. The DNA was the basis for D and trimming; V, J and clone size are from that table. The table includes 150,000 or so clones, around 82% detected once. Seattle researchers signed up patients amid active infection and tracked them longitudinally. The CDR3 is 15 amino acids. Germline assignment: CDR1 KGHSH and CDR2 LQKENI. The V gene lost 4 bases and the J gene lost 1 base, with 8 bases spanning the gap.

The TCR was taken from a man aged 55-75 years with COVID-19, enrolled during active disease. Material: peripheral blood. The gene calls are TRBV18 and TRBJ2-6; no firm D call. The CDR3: CASSLQKSGANVLTF. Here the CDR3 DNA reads TGTGCCAGCTCACTCCAAAAATCTGGGGCCAACGTCCTGACTTTC.